Shown below are 6 T cell receptor beta chains from a single sample sequenced in a study of shared clonotypes between healthy human individuals. Method: immunoSEQ multiplex PCR; TCRdb's copy keeps in-frame clones and lacks some. This sample carries about 470,000 clones, roughly three quarters of them seen once, and the ten largest clones take 13%. The specimen was PBMCs. Receptors originate from a woman in her thirties or forties in good health. Some clones in this sample may be carry-over from other donors' samples.

The chain carries TRBV4-3 and TRBJ1-2; possible D gene TRBD1, 5 bases. CDR1 is LGHNA and CDR2 is YSLEER in the germline V gene. V lost 4 bases and J lost 7, with 13 bases in between. The CDR3 sequence is 13 residues long. The chain's CDR3 is CASSPQVQGGYTF. The CDR3 DNA sequence: TGCGCCAGCAGCCCACAAGTCCAGGGTGGCTACACCTTC.

J is TRBJ2-2 and V is TRBV4-3; 7 nucleotides agree with TRBD2. CDR3 length: 15 residues. The J segment lost 7 bases and the V segment lost 0 bases, leaving 5 bases of the junction unmatched. Germline CDR1 and CDR2: LGHNA and YSLEER. CDR3 sequence reads: CASSQDLGRDGELFF. The CDR3, as DNA: TGCGCCAGCAGCCAAGACTTGGGGAGGGACGGGGAGCTGTTTTTT.

This clone has just one count. The same CDR3 is also encoded by other DNA sequences in this sample. In nucleotides, the CDR3 is TGTGCCAGCAGCGTCGGACAGGGTCAAGAGACCCAGTACTTC. It encodes CASSVGQGQETQYF. The genes are TRBV9 and TRBJ2-5; 8 nucleotides agree with TRBD1. V was clipped by 2 bases and J by 2 bases; unmatched bases: 2. This CDR3 contains 14 residues. Per germline, CDR1 SGDLS and CDR2 YYNGEE.

This clone was seen at least ten times. The chain couples TRBV27 to TRBJ1-1, with no clear D. Germline lookup yields CDR1 MNHEY and CDR2 SMNVEV (reference sequence). V was clipped by 6 bases and J by 1 base, with 9 bases between them. The CDR3 has 13 amino acids. CDR3: CASSERENTEAFF. Written as DNA, the CDR3 is TGTGCCAGCAGCGAGAGGGAGAACACTGAAGCTTTCTTT.

Here the CDR3 DNA reads TGTGCCAGCAGCTTAGGAACGGGCATGAACACTGAAGCTTTCTTT. This gives the protein CASSLGTGMNTEAFF. The gene calls are TRBV7-8 and TRBJ1-1; D is uncertain. CDR3 length: 15 amino acids. V was pared by 1 base and J by 0 bases, with 9 bases between. Germline values: CDR1 SGHVS, CDR2 FQNEAQ.

The J gene is TRBJ1-3, the V gene TRBV30; D remains ambiguous. V lost 3 bases and J 0 bases, leaving 9 bases between the germline ends. From germline, CDR1 is GTSNPN and CDR2 SVGIG (reference sequence). The CDR3 has 14 amino acids. The CDR3: CAWRGWSSGNTIYF. The CDR3 nucleotides read TGTGCCTGGAGGGGGTGGAGCTCTGGAAACACCATATATTTT. Drawing the rest from reference TRBV30 and TRBJ1-3, the complete variable domain is SQTIHQWPATLVQPVGSPLSLECTVEGTSNPNLYWYRQAAGRGLQLLFYSVGIGQISSEVPQNLSASRPQDRQFILSSKKLLLSDSGFYLCAWRGWSSGNTIYFGEGSWLTVV.